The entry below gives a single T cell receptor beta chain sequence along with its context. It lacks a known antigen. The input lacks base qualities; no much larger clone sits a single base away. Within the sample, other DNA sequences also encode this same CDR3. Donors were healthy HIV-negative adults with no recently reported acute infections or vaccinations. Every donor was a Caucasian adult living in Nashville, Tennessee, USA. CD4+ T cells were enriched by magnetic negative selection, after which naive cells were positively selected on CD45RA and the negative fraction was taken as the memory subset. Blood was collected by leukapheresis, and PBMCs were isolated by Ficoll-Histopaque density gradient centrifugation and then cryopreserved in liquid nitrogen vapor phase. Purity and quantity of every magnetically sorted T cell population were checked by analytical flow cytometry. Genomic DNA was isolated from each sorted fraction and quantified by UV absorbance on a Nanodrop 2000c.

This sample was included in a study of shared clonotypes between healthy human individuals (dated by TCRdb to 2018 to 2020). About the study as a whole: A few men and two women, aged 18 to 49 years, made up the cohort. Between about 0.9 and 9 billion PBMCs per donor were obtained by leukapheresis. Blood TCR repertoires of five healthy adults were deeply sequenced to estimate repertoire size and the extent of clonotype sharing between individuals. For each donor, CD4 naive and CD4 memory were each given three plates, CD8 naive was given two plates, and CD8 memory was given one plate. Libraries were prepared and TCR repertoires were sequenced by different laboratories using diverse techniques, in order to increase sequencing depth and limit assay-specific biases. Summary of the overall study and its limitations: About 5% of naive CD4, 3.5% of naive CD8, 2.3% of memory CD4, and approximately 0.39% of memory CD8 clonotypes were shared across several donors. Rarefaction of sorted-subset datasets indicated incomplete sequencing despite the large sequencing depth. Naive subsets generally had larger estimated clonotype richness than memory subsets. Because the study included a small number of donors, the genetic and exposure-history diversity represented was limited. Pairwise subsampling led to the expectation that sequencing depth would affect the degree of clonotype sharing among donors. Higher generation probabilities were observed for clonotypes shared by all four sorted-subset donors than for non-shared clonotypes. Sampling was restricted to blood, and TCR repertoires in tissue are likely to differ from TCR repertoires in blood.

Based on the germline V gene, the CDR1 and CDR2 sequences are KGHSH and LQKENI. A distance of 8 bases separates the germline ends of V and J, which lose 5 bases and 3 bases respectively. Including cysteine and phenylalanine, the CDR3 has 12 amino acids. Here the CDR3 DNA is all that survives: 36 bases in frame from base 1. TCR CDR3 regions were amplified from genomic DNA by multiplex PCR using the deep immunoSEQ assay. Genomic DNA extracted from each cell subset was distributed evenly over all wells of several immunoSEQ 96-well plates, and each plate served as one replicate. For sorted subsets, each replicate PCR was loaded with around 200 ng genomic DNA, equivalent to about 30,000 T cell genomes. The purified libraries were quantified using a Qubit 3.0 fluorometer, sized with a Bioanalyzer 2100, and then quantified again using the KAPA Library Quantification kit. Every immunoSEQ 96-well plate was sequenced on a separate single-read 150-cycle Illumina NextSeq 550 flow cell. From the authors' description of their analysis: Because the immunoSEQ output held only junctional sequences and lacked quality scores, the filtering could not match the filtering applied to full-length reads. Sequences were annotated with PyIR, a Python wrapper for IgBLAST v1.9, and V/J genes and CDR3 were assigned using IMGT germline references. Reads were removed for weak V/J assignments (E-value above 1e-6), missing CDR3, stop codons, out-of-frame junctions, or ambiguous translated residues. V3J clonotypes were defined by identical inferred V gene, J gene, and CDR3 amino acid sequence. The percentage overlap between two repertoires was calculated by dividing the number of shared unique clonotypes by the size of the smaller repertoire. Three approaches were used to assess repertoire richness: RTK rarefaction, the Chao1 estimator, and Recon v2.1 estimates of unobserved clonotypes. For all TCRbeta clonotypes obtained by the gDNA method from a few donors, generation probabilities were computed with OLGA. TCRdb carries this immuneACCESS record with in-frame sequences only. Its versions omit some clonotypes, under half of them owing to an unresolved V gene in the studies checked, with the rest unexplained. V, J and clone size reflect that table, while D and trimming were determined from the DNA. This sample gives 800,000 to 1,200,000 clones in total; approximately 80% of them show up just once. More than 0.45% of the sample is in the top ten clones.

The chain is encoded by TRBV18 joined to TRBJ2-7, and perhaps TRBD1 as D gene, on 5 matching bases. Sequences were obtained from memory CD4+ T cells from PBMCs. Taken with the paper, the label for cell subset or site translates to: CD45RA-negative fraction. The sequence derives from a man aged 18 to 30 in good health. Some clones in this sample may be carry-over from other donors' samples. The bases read TGTGCCAGCTCATCAGACAGCTACGAGCAGTACTTC. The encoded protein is CASSSDSYEQYF.